This T cell receptor (beta chain) was observed in a study of T cells after posttransplantation cyclophosphamide. The naive gate required viable CD3+CD4+ or CD3+CD8+ cells with CCR7+CD45RA+CD45RO-CD95-CD27+CD28+ phenotype. The table came from immunoSEQ multiplex PCR; TCRdb's copy has only in-frame clones and leaves some out. The repertoire consists of roughly 21,000 clones, with 95% to 99% occurring once and the leading ten covering less than 0.15%. CDR3 length equals 13 residues. Germline V lookup: CDR1 SGDLS, CDR2 YYNGEE. V shed 2 bases and J 5 bases; nucleotides not matched to a gene: 0. The gene calls are TRBV9 and TRBJ2-2, with TRBD2 matching over 7 bases. The sequence was collected from a man in his forties or fifties in good health, CMV-negative, and a related stem cell transplant donor. What was sequenced was naive CD8+ T cells sorted from PBMCs. The CDR3 reads CASSVGGTGELFF. The CDR3 DNA is TGTGCCAGCAGCGTGGGAGGGACCGGGGAGCTGTTTTTT.